The 20 T cell receptor beta chains in this list originate from one sample, sequenced in a study of blood T cell repertoires in COVID-19. Sequencing used immunoSEQ multiplex PCR; TCRdb keeps in-frame clones, though not all of them. Of more than 200,000 clones in the sample, 85% to 90% are singletons; the top ten hold about 2.2%. Sample: peripheral blood. The receptors were gathered from a woman in her 50s with acute or convalescent COVID-19.

The sample holds one count of this clone. The chain is built from TRBV30 and TRBJ2-1; 8 bases match TRBD2. The CDR3 runs to 15 residues. With V trimmed by 2 bases and J by 1 base, 4 bases remained unmatched. Germline CDR1 GTSNPN, CDR2 SVGIG (reference sequence). The CDR3 here is CAWSRLAGSYNEQFF. The CDR3 coding sequence is TGTGCCTGGAGTCGGTTAGCGGGGTCCTACAATGAGCAGTTCTTC.

The chain combines TRBV7-2 with TRBJ2-2; D is possibly TRBD2 (5 bases). The CDR3 runs 15 residues. Germline loops: CDR1 SGHTA, CDR2 FQGNSA. V was pared by 2 bases and J by 2 bases, with 9 bases between. The CDR3 coding sequence is TGTGCCAGCAGCTTACGGACTCTAAACACCGGGGAGCTGTTTTTT. Protein: CASSLRTLNTGELFF.

The gene calls are TRBV19 and TRBJ2-7; 14 bases are a match to TRBD2. The V gene's germline CDR1 is LNHDA and CDR2 SQIVND (reference sequence). J gave up 5 bases and V 8 bases, and 2 bases lay outside the gene matches. The CDR3 is 13 residues long. The CDR3 region is CASGGLAGDEQYF. The CDR3 DNA reads TGTGCCAGTGGGGGACTAGCGGGAGACGAGCAGTACTTC.

V is TRBV12-3 or TRBV12-4 and J is TRBJ1-1, with D tentatively TRBD1 (6 bases). This CDR3 region has 12 residues. V lost 5 bases to trimming and J lost 9 bases, with 13 bases between them. CDR3 nucleotide sequence: TGTGCCAGCAGTCCTCCGACAGGCCAAGCTTTCTTT. Its translation: CASSPPTGQAFF.

V is TRBV5-8 and J is TRBJ1-5, with D possibly TRBD1 on 6 matching bases. V lost 4 bases and J 6 bases, leaving 11 bases between the germline ends. Germline V CDR1 and CDR2: SGHTS, YDEGEE. The CDR3 totals 13 residues. The CDR3 protein is CASSGTYSQPQHF. The CDR3 DNA reads TGTGCCAGCAGCGGGACATATTCTCAGCCCCAGCATTTT.

This clone has more than one count but fewer than ten. The chain links TRBV12-3 or TRBV12-4 to TRBJ1-5; possibly TRBD1 for D (5 bases). V lost 2 bases to trimming and J lost 7 bases, with 9 bases between them. The CDR3 consists of 13 residues. CDR3 DNA sequence: TGTGCCAGCAGTTTAAAAGGGGTGCAGCCCCAGCATTTT. It translates to CASSLKGVQPQHF.

This chain joins TRBV5-1 and TRBJ2-2, with a weak D call TRBD1 (5 bases). Trimming removed 1 base at V and 2 bases at J, with 9 bases between. From germline, CDR1 is SGHRS and CDR2 YFSETQ. The CDR3 runs to 15 residues. The CDR3 DNA is TGCGCCAGCAGCTTGAGGCAGGGAAACACCGGGGAGCTGTTTTTT. The encoded protein is CASSLRQGNTGELFF. The whole variable domain, filled in from reference TRBV5-1 and TRBJ2-2, reads KAGVTQTPRYLIKTRGQQVTLSCSPISGHRSVSWYQQTPGQGLQFLFEYFSETQRNKGNFPGRFSGRQFSNSRSEMNVSTLELGDSALYLCASSLRQGNTGELFFGEGSRLTVL.

The chain uses TRBV9 and TRBJ2-1; D is unclear. V was clipped by 4 bases and J by 8 bases, with 13 bases between them. CDR3 size: 13 residues. Germline-derived CDR1 and CDR2 are SGDLS and YYNGEE. The CDR3 DNA reads TGTGCCAGCAGCTCCCCGAGAATCGATGAGCAGTTCTTC. Residues: CASSSPRIDEQFF.

The chain carries TRBV12-5 and TRBJ2-5; 12 bases agree with TRBD2. The ends lost 4 bases at V and 1 base at J; junction bases unmatched: 4. Germline V gene lookup returns CDR1 LGHNT and CDR2 FRNRAP. The CDR3 sequence is 16 residues long. The CDR3: CASGSGTSGFQETQYF. The DNA of the CDR3 is TGTGCTAGTGGTTCCGGGACTAGCGGGTTCCAAGAGACCCAGTACTTC.

This chain uses TRBV19 with TRBJ1-2; the D is unclear. Germline CDR1 reads LNHDA; CDR2 reads SQIVND (reference sequence). Trimming removed 6 bases at V and 6 bases at J, with 14 bases between. The CDR3 covers 13 residues. The CDR3 sequence: CASRHAGLNGYTF. CDR3 nucleotides: TGTGCCAGTAGACATGCGGGGTTAAATGGCTACACCTTC.

This chain joins TRBV15 and TRBJ1-1; 8 bases agree with TRBD1. The V gene's germline CDR1 is LNHNV and CDR2 YYDKDF (reference sequence). The V gene end was trimmed by 2 bases and the J gene end by 4 bases; junction bases not matched to a gene: 3. CDR3 length equals 14 residues. The CDR3 DNA sequence: TGTGCCACCAGCAGACCCGACAGGGGCACTGAAGCTTTCTTT. As protein: CATSRPDRGTEAFF.

In this sample, this clone turned up a few times. The chain recombines TRBV4-2 with TRBJ2-2; TRBD1 is a possible D gene (6 bases). CDR1 LGHNA and CDR2 YNFKEQ come from the germline V gene. V lost 5 bases and J 8 bases, leaving 15 bases between the germline ends. This CDR3 comprises 14 residues. The CDR3 nucleotides read TGTGCCAGCAGCGCCCGCAGGGGCCTAGGGGAGCTGTTTTTT. This gives the protein CASSARRGLGELFF.

This chain uses TRBV14 with TRBJ1-1; D is perhaps TRBD1 (5 bases). From germline, CDR1 is SGHDN and CDR2 FVKESK. V was trimmed by 3 bases and J by 5 bases, leaving 10 bases between them. This CDR3 has 13 residues. In DNA, the CDR3 is TGTGCCAGCAGCCACTTCCAGGGTACTGAAGCTTTCTTT. Translating it yields CASSHFQGTEAFF.

The V and J genes are TRBV12-3 or TRBV12-4 and TRBJ1-5; 9 bases fit TRBD1. Germline trimming cut 5 bases from V and 7 bases from J; bases unmatched to any gene: 3. This CDR3 is built from 13 residues. The CDR3 DNA reads TGTGCCAGCAGTACCGGACAGGGGCAGCCCCAGCATTTT. Protein: CASSTGQGQPQHF.

The V gene is TRBV19, the J gene TRBJ1-2; no definite D call. The CDR3 is 13 residues long. The germline CDR1 and CDR2 sequences are LNHDA and SQIVND (reference sequence). The V end lost 8 bases, the J end lost 2 bases, and 12 bases lay between the germline ends. CDR3 in DNA: TGTGCCAGTCGCGCTCAGGTGAACTATGGCTACACCTTC. This gives the protein CASRAQVNYGYTF.

The rearrangement joins TRBV24-1 to TRBJ2-3; D might be TRBD2 (7 bases). This CDR3 spans 16 amino acids. V lost 2 bases, J lost 4 bases, and 15 bases lay in between. Germline V gene lookup returns CDR1 KGHDR and CDR2 SFDVKD. This CDR3 reads CATSDSGGEGADTQYF. For the CDR3, the DNA is TGTGCCACCAGTGATTCCGGTGGGGAGGGGGCAGATACGCAGTATTTT.

V gene TRBV19 combines with J gene TRBJ2-3; 11 bases fit TRBD2. Unmatched junction bases numbered 7, after V lost 2 bases and J lost 6 bases. The germline CDR1 and CDR2 sequences are LNHDA and SQIVND (reference sequence). The CDR3 consists of 16 residues. CDR3 protein: CASSINVAGGPDTQYF. Written as DNA, the CDR3 is TGTGCCAGTAGTATAAATGTAGCGGGGGGGCCCGATACGCAGTATTTT.

This chain joins TRBV5-4 and TRBJ1-2; 8 bases are shared with TRBD1. The J segment lost 5 bases and the V segment lost 4 bases, leaving 10 bases of the junction unmatched. Germline CDR1 is SGHNT and CDR2 is YYREEE (reference sequence). The CDR3 runs to 15 residues. The CDR3 is CASSPSGGGYYGYTF. The CDR3 DNA sequence: TGTGCCAGCAGCCCCTCAGGGGGCGGATATTATGGCTACACCTTC.

The rearrangement uses TRBV5-1 and TRBJ1-2, with TRBD1 identical over 7 bases. Germline V CDR1 and CDR2: SGHRS, YFSETQ. The CDR3 sequence is 13 residues long. Trimming at V came to 0 bases and at J to 6 bases, leaving 2 bases not matched to a gene. CDR3 sequence (DNA): TGCGCCAGCAGCTTGGCCGGGACAGATGGCTACACCTTC. It translates to CASSLAGTDGYTF.

The V call is TRBV20-1, the J call TRBJ2-1; the D is unclear. The V gene lost 4 bases and the J gene lost 10 bases, with 11 bases spanning the gap. This CDR3 is 11 amino acids long. The germline CDR1 and CDR2 sequences are DFQATT and SNEGSKA (reference sequence). Here the CDR3 reads CSAIQAREQFF. CDR3 coding DNA: TGCAGTGCTATCCAAGCTAGAGAGCAGTTCTTC.